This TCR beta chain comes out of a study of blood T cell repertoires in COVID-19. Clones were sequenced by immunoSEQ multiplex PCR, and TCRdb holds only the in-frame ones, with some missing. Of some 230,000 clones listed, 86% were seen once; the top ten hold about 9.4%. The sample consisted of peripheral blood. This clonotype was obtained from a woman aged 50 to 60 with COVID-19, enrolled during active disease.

CDR3 amino acids: CASSADRGAKNIQYF. The CDR3, as DNA: TGTGCCAGCAGTGCCGACAGGGGAGCCAAAAACATTCAGTACTTC. V and J are TRBV2 and TRBJ2-4; 8 bases fit TRBD1. J gave up 0 bases and V 4 bases, and 2 bases lay outside the gene matches. The CDR3 length is 15 residues. Germline values: CDR1 SNHLY, CDR2 FYNNEI.